The T cell receptor (beta chain) under discussion was sequenced for a study of shared clonotypes between healthy human individuals. Study observations and caveats: Non-shared clonotypes had lower generation probabilities than clonotypes shared by all four sorted-subset donors.

Profiled with immunoSEQ multiplex PCR; TCRdb holds only in-frame clones, not every one. Found here are over 2 million clones, 85% to 95% of them singletons; the top ten hold about 0.13%. Trimming cost V 5 bases and J 5 bases; bases outside gene matches: 13. The CDR3 is made up of 17 amino acids. Germline loops: CDR1 SGHRS, CDR2 YFSETQ. Concerning this clone: Its antigen is unknown.

V usage is TRBV5-1 and J usage is TRBJ1-6, with 7 bases identical to TRBD1. This clonotype was sampled from a young man in good health. The sequencing input was naive CD4+ T cells sorted from blood. The subset denotes: CD45RA+ positively selected. The CDR3 region is CASRGEQGNLNNSPLHF. The CDR3 DNA sequence: TGCGCCAGCAGGGGTGAACAGGGGAACTTAAATAATTCACCCCTCCACTTT.